This T cell receptor (beta chain) was identified during a study of patients and donors after allogeneic stem cell transplantation. The CDR3 is made up of 16 amino acids. Deletions cut 8 bases from V and 1 base from J, with 23 bases between. Germline CDR1 and CDR2: DFQATT and SNEGSKA (reference sequence). MiXCR was run by TCRdb on the RT-PCR reads, yielding one entry per CDR3 protein. The table records about 160,000 distinct CDR3 sequences, approximately 37% of them present only once. Sequencing was done on a sample of blood, either unsorted or a sorted T cell fraction (not recorded which). The TCR comes from a human donor who was either an allogeneic HSCT recipient or a stem cell or donor lymphocyte infusion donor (not recorded which). It is not recorded whose cells these are; they may come from a transplant donor. The gene calls are TRBV20-1 and TRBJ1-1; TRBD1 is a possible D gene (6 bases). CDR3 residues: CSPGVGGWVANTEAFF. In DNA, the CDR3 is TGCAGTCCCGGCGTAGGGGGGTGGGTGGCGAACACTGAAGCTTTCTTT.